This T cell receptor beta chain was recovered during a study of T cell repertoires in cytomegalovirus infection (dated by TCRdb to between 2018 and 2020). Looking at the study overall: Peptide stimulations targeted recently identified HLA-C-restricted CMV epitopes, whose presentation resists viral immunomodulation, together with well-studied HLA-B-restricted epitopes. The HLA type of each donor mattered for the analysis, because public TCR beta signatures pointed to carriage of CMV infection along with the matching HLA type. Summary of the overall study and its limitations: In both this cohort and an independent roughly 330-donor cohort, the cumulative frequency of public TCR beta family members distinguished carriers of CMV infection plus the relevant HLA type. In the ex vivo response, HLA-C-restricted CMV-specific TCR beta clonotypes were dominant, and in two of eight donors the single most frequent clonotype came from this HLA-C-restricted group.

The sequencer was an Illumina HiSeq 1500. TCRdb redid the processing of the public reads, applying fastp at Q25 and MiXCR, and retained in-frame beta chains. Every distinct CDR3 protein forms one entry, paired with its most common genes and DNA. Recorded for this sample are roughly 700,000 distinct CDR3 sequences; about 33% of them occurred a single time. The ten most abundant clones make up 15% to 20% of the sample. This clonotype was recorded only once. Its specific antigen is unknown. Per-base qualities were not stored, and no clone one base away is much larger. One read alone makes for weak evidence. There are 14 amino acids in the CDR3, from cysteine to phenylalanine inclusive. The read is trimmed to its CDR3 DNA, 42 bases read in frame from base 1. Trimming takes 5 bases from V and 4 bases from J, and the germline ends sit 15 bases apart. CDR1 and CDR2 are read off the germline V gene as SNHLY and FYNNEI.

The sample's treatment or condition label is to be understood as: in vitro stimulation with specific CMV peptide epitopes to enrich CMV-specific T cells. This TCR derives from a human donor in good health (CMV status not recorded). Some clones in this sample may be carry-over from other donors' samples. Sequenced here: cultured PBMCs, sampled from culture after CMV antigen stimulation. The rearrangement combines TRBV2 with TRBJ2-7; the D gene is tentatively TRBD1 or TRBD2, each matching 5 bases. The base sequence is TGTGCCAGCAGTCCCGGGACCGAGGGGTACGAGCAGTACTTC. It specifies CASSPGTEGYEQYF.